These T cell receptor beta chains were read from a single sample in a study of T cell repertoires in cytomegalovirus infection. Each CDR3 protein gets one entry after TCRdb re-called the reads with MiXCR. This table holds 210,000 or so distinct CDR3 sequences, roughly 6.5% found once. Sequenced input: PBMCs. Source of these receptors: a human donor in good health (CMV status not recorded). Some clones in this sample may be carry-over from other donors' samples. Each CDR3 is given with its conserved first and last residue. D genes are given only for firm matches. A row's size may be missing; if present it is once, few, many or a size class.

len | j_gene | v_gene | abundance | d_gene | CDR3aa | CDR3nt
19 | TRBJ2-6 | TRBV7-2 | many | TRBD2 | CASSLVSSGGASGANVLTF | TGTGCCAGCAGCTTAGTATCCAGCGGGGGGGCCTCTGGGGCCAACGTCCTGACTTTC
15 | TRBJ1-2 | TRBV7-9 | many | TRBD1 | CASSFQKQGAHGYTF | TGTGCCAGCAGCTTCCAGAAACAGGGGGCGCATGGCTACACCTTC
15 | TRBJ2-7 | TRBV7-2 | many | NA | CASSLVQGPSYEQYF | TGTGCCAGCAGCTTAGTTCAGGGGCCCTCCTACGAGCAGTACTTC
20 | TRBJ2-1 | TRBV6-2/TRBV6-3 | many | TRBD2 | CASSTQRLAGLLSSYNEQFF | TGTGCCAGCAGTACCCAGCGGCTAGCGGGGTTATTGAGCTCCTACAATGAGCAGTTCTTC
13 | TRBJ1-1 | TRBV29-1 | NA | NA | CSVEHRLGGEAFF | TGCAGCGTTGAACACCGGCTTGGGGGTGAAGCTTTCTTT
17 | TRBJ2-1 | TRBV4-3 | few | NA | CASSQDPLSSSYNEQFF | TGCGCCAGCAGCCAAGATCCCCTTAGTAGCTCCTACAATGAGCAGTTCTTC
17 | TRBJ2-1 | TRBV9 | many | TRBD2 | CASSVDLVGGGINEQFF | TGTGCCAGCAGCGTAGATTTGGTCGGGGGGGGAATCAATGAGCAGTTCTTC
17 | TRBJ2-3 | TRBV7-9 | many | TRBD2 | CASSLARIAGVTDTQYF | TGTGCCAGCAGCTTAGCGAGAATAGCGGGGGTCACAGATACGCAGTATTTT
13 | TRBJ2-7 | TRBV7-2 | many | TRBD1 | CASRWTGTGEQYF | TGTGCCAGCAGGTGGACAGGTACGGGGGAGCAGTACTTC
17 | TRBJ1-2 | TRBV6-5 | many | TRBD1 | CASSYSATGIPNYGYTF | TGTGCCAGCAGTTACTCGGCGACAGGGATACCTAACTATGGCTACACCTTC
16 | TRBJ2-4 | TRBV19 | many | TRBD2 | CASSIQRGARGDIQYF | TGTGCCAGTAGTATCCAGCGGGGGGCCCGCGGTGACATTCAGTACTTC